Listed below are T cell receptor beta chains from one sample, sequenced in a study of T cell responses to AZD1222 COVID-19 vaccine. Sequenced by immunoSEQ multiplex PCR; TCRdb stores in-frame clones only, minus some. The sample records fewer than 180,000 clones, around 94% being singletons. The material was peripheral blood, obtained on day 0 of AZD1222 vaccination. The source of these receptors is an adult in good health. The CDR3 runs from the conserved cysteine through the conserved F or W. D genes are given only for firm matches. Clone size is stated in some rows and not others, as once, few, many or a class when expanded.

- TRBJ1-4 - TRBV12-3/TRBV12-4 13 CASSPGTKEKLFF TGTGCCAGCAGCCCAGGGACAAAGGAAAAACTGTTTTTT
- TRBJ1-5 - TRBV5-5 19 CASDQENGGEICCNQPQHF TGTGCCAGCGACCAAGAGAACGGGGGGGAGATCTGCTGCAATCAGCCCCAGCATTTT
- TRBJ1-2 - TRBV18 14 CASSPAAGGNGYTF TGTGCCAGCTCACCGGCAGCGGGGGGGAATGGCTACACCTTC
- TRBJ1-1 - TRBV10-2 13 CASLDPLLTEAFF TGCGCCAGCCTAGACCCTCTACTGACTGAAGCTTTCTTT
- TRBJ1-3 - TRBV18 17 CASSLTYGESSGNTIYF TGTGCCAGCTCACTTACCTACGGGGAGAGCTCTGGAAACACCATATATTTT
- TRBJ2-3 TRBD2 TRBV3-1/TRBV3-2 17 CASSQWLAGVHTDTQYF TGTGCCAGCAGCCAATGGCTAGCGGGAGTTCACACAGATACGCAGTATTTT
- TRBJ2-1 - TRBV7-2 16 CASSLVGRLPGNEQFF TGTGCCAGCAGCTTAGTGGGCCGGCTACCGGGCAATGAGCAGTTCTTC
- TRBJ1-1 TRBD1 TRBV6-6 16 CASSYQGAIGNTEAFF TGTGCCAGCAGTTACCAGGGGGCCATAGGAAACACTGAAGCTTTCTTT
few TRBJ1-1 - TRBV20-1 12 CSASPGNTEAFF TGCAGTGCTAGTCCCGGGAACACTGAAGCTTTCTTT
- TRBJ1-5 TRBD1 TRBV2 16 CASSGPGTGENQPQHF TGTGCCAGCAGCGGGCCCGGGACAGGCGAGAATCAGCCCCAGCATTTT
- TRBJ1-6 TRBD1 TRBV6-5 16 CASSYYRGSYNSPLHF TGTGCCAGCAGTTACTACAGGGGTTCCTATAATTCACCCCTCCACTTT
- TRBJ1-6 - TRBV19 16 CASSPRQSSYNSPLHF TGTGCCAGTAGTCCAAGACAGAGCTCCTATAATTCACCCCTCCACTTT
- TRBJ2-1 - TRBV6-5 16 CASSYSRVGIYNEQFF TGTGCCAGCAGTTACTCAAGAGTCGGGATTTATAATGAGCAGTTCTTC
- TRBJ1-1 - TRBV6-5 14 CASKLAEVGTEAFF TGTGCCAGCAAATTGGCGGAGGTGGGCACTGAAGCTTTCTTT
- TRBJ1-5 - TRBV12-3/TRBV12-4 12 CASSPMNQPQHF TGTGCCAGCAGCCCAATGAATCAGCCCCAGCATTTT
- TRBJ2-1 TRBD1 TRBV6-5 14 CASRTGQELGEQFF TGTGCCAGCCGAACGGGACAGGAGCTAGGTGAACAGTTCTTC
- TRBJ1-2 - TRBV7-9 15 CASSLGDTEYYGYTF TGTGCCAGCAGCTTAGGCGATACAGAATACTATGGCTACACCTTC
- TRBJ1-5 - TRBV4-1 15 CASSQVYGGTQPQHF TGCGCCAGCAGCCAAGTTTACGGGGGGACTCAGCCCCAGCATTTT
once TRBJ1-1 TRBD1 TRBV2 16 CASSEETGAVGTEAFF TGTGCCAGCAGTGAGGAGACAGGGGCGGTGGGCACTGAAGCTTTCTTT
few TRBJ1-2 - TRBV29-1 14 CSVRGSWTVGGYTF TGCAGCGTTAGGGGGTCGTGGACAGTGGGTGGCTACACCTTC
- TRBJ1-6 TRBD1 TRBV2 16 CASSERAGGSNSPLHF TGTGCCAGCAGTGAGCGTGCAGGGGGCTCTAATTCACCCCTCCACTTT
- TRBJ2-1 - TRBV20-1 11 CSARVIQEQFF TGCAGTGCTAGAGTTATACAGGAGCAGTTCTTC
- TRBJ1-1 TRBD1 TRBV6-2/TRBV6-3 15 CASSYLDRGSTEAFF TGTGCCAGCAGTTACCTAGACAGGGGAAGTACTGAAGCTTTCTTT
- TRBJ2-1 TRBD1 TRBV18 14 CASSPWTGGNEQFF TGTGCCAGCTCACCGTGGACAGGGGGCAATGAGCAGTTCTTC
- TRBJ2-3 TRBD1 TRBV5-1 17 CASRVYRGELSTDTQYF TGCGCCAGCAGGGTTTACAGGGGAGAGTTGAGCACAGATACGCAGTATTTT
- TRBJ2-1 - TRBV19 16 CASTRTSSGSYNEQFF TGTGCCAGTACCCGCACTAGTTCGGGCTCCTACAATGAGCAGTTCTTC
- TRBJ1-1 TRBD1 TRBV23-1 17 CASSSSTGEFRFTEAFF TGCGCCAGCAGTTCCTCCACAGGGGAGTTTCGCTTCACTGAAGCTTTCTTT
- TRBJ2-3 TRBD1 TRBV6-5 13 CATRDRSTDTQYF TGTGCCACCCGGGACAGAAGCACAGATACGCAGTATTTT
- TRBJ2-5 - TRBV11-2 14 CASSPRLDRETQYF TGTGCCAGCAGCCCAAGACTAGATCGCGAGACCCAGTACTTC
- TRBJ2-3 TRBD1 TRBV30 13 CAWTGGHPDTQYF TGTGCCTGGACAGGGGGACATCCAGATACGCAGTATTTT
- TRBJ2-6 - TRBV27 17 CASSFRRAGLGANVLTF TGTGCCAGCAGTTTTCGCCGGGCAGGGCTAGGGGCCAACGTCCTGACTTTC
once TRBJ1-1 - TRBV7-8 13 CASTWQANTEAFF TGTGCCAGCACCTGGCAGGCGAACACTGAAGCTTTCTTT
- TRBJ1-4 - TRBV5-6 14 CASSLAAASEKLFF TGTGCCAGCAGCTTGGCCGCGGCTTCTGAAAAACTGTTTTTT
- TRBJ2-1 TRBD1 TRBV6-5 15 CASSKEGQGANEQFF TGTGCCAGCAGCAAAGAGGGACAGGGGGCGAATGAGCAGTTCTTC
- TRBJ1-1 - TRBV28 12 CASTLGDTEAFF TGTGCCAGCACCCTGGGGGACACTGAAGCTTTCTTT
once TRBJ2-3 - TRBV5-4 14 CASSLEPLTDTQYF TGTGCCAGCAGCTTAGAGCCCTTGACAGATACGCAGTATTTT
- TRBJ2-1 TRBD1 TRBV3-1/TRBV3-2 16 CASSQEYGTEYNEQFF TGTGCCAGCAGCCAAGAGTATGGGACAGAATACAATGAGCAGTTCTTC
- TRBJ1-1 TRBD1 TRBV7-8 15 CASSYTQGARTEAFF TGTGCCAGCAGCTACACACAGGGGGCTCGCACTGAAGCTTTCTTT
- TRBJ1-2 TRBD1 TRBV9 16 CASSVGRTGGNYGYTF TGTGCCAGCAGCGTAGGACGAACAGGGGGCAACTATGGCTACACCTTC
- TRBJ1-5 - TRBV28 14 CASSPMNRNQPQHF TGTGCCAGCAGTCCCATGAATCGCAATCAGCCCCAGCATTTT
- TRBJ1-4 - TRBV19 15 CASSILQSGIEKLFF TGTGCCAGTAGTATACTACAGTCTGGTATTGAAAAACTGTTTTTT
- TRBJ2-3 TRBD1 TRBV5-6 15 CASSNRDRPTDTQYF TGTGCCAGCAGCAACCGGGACAGGCCCACAGATACGCAGTATTTT
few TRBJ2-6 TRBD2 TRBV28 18 CASSLSLGRDYAANVLTF TGTGCCAGCAGTTTATCCTTGGGACGGGACTACGCGGCCAACGTCCTGACTTTC
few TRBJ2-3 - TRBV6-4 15 CASSDSMGATDTQYF TGTGCCAGCAGTGACTCGATGGGGGCCACAGATACGCAGTATTTT
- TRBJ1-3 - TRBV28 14 CASRARVSGNTIYF TGTGCCAGCAGAGCGCGAGTCTCTGGAAACACCATATATTTT